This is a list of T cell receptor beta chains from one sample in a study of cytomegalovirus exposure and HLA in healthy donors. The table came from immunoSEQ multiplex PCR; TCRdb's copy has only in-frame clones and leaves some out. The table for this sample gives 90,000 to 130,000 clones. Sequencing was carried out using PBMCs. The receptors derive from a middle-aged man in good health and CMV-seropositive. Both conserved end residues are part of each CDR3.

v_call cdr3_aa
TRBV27 CASSLAGPLEQYF
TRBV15 CATSRDRAGAYNEQFF
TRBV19 CASSMIRQGNVLDTQYF
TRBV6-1 CASSTTGPSEAFF
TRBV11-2 CASSFGASGSYEQYF
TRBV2 CASSGQGGTEAFF
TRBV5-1 CASSLVAGSYGYTF
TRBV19 CASSRDRINTQYF
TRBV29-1 CSVVGRTSGRALETQYF
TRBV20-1 CSAPRYNEQFF
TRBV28 CASSLGIGYTF
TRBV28 CASSSLAATYEQYF
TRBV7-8 CASSLPGQGFFQETQYF
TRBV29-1 CSVRGTGRNEQFF
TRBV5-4 CASSIDRGFGEKLFF
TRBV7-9 CASSQETVRETQYF
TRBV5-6 CASSFGGVYEQYF
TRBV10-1 CASQGFGELFF
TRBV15 CATSRRRPGNGEQFF
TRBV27 CASCPRYSNQPQHF
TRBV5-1 CASSLGTSGRSGEQYF
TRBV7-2 CASSYNRNEKLFF
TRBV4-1 CASSRGGGLGNEQFF
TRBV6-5 CASSPRSHEQYF
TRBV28 CASSTRRAGHSYEQYF
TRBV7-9 CASSLGTGSEAFF
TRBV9 CASSTSRLAGFNEQFF
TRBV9 CASSSPGGEQFF
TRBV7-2 CASSLDRGDTQYF
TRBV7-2 CASTAQNEQFF
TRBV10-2 CASSQTSGANTGELFF
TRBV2 CASSRPGQGYEQYF
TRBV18 CASSSTVGQNEKLFF
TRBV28 CASFGGSGTDTQYF
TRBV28 CASRVREAGPQHF
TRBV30 CAFRGKDGANVLTF
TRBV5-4 CASSRILADYNEQFF
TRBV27 CARDSAYEQYF
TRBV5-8 CASSFLGTSGGSSYNEQFF
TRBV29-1 CSARVGTEAFF
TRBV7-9 CASSFAETDTQYF
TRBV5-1 CASSSGTGMQPQHF
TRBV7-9 CASSLVKLLAGALNEQFF
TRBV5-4 CASSTGLASSYEQYF
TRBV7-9 CASSLVSYGYTF
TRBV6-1 CASTSGTRTYEQYF
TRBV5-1 CASSLGHSGELFF
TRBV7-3 CASSYQAGEQFF
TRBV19 CASSPRDRALFF
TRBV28 CASRSLDGAAYNEQFF
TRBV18 CASSPAGATSRNEQFF
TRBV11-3 CASSLGRTGATGNTIYF
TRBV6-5 CASISDSLGNYGYTF
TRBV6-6 CASSPLRGNYGYTF